Included here is one T cell receptor beta chain sequence, with context. Germline V gene data show CDR1 as SGDLS and CDR2 as YYNGEE. Trimming took off 6 bases at V and 3 bases at J, with 17 bases between the two ends. There are 15 residues in the CDR3. Across several immunoSEQ plates, the genomic DNA of each subset was split evenly. Only in-frame clones appear in the TCRdb table, and some are missing; sequencing was by immunoSEQ multiplex PCR. This sample has some 1,400,000 clones; more than 95% occur once, and the top ten carry 0.95% to 1.5%. These data originate in a study of shared clonotypes between healthy human individuals.

Source material: naive CD4+ T cells sorted from blood. The subset is: CD45RA+ positively selected. The receptor was isolated from a man aged 30-40 years in good health. The chain couples TRBV9 to TRBJ2-3; the D gene could be TRBD1 or TRBD2 (5 bases each). The CDR3 sequence: CASTPEGLGTDTQYF. The CDR3, as DNA: TGTGCCAGCACCCCAGAGGGGCTTGGGACAGATACGCAGTATTTT.